This is a list of T cell receptor beta chains from one sample in a study of Ad26.COV2.S vaccination and SARS-CoV-2 variants. Produced via immunoSEQ multiplex PCR; TCRdb's table is partial and in-frame only. The repertoire holds more than 250,000 clones, with more than 70% as singletons. Sequences were derived from peripheral blood, sampled in a trial of Ad26.COV2.S vaccine versus placebo. All receptors come from a person between 18 and 60 years old who received the Ad26.COV2.S COVID-19 vaccine or a placebo. CDR3s include the opening cysteine and the closing phenylalanine or tryptophan. The order of the fields is CDR3 DNA, CDR3 protein, J gene, D gene, V gene, clone size. D genes are given only for firm matches. Clone size is not always given. Where it is, it says once, few, many or a class for expanded clones.

DNA: TGCGCCAGCAGCCAAGATTGGTCGCGGTTAAGGGCTGGAAACACCATATATTTT; CDR3: CASSQDWSRLRAGNTIYF; J: TRBJ1-3; D: .; V: TRBV4-1; size: .
DNA: TGTGCCAGCAGATGGGACAGGCAAGAGACCCAGTACTTC; CDR3: CASRWDRQETQYF; J: TRBJ2-5; D: TRBD1; V: TRBV12-3/TRBV12-4; size: .
DNA: TGTGCCAGCAGCTTCCGACATTATCCGGAAGCTTTCTTT; CDR3: CASSFRHYPEAFF; J: TRBJ1-1; D: .; V: TRBV5-8; size: .
DNA: TGTGCCAGCAGTGAAGGGACAGGGTATGGGGCTTTCTTT; CDR3: CASSEGTGYGAFF; J: TRBJ1-1; D: TRBD1; V: TRBV2; size: .
DNA: TGTGCCAGCAGTAAGGACAGGGAAAAACTGTTTTTT; CDR3: CASSKDREKLFF; J: TRBJ1-4; D: TRBD1; V: TRBV6-5; size: .
DNA: TGTGCCAGCAGCCAGGGGCACAGGGGGAATTCACCCCTCCACTTT; CDR3: CASSQGHRGNSPLHF; J: TRBJ1-6; D: TRBD1; V: TRBV11-2; size: .
DNA: TGTGCCAGCAGCTCCTCTTGGGCAGGGGGCAGATATGGCTACACCTTC; CDR3: CASSSSWAGGRYGYTF; J: TRBJ1-2; D: TRBD1; V: TRBV7-9; size: .
DNA: TGTGCCAGCAGTCCCCAGCGGGGCACAGATACGCAGTATTTT; CDR3: CASSPQRGTDTQYF; J: TRBJ2-3; D: .; V: TRBV5-5; size: .
DNA: TGTGCCAGCAGCAGCGGACAGGGAGGCTACGAGCAGTACTTC; CDR3: CASSSGQGGYEQYF; J: TRBJ2-7; D: TRBD1; V: TRBV3-1/TRBV3-2; size: .
DNA: TGTGCCAGCAGCCGGGACAGGAGAATAGGTGAGCAGTTCTTC; CDR3: CASSRDRRIGEQFF; J: TRBJ2-1; D: TRBD1; V: TRBV11-3; size: .
DNA: TGTGCCAGCTCACTCTTAGACAGCCAGGGCACTGAAGCTTTCTTT; CDR3: CASSLLDSQGTEAFF; J: TRBJ1-1; D: .; V: TRBV18; size: .
DNA: TGTGCCAGCAGCTTGGCAGGGGTTGAAAAACTGTTTTTT; CDR3: CASSLAGVEKLFF; J: TRBJ1-4; D: .; V: TRBV7-9; size: .
DNA: TGTGCCAGTAGGAGGGTTTCTGGAAACACCATATATTTT; CDR3: CASRRVSGNTIYF; J: TRBJ1-3; D: .; V: TRBV19; size: .
DNA: TGTGCCAGCAGCTTTGAGTCAGGCGCTAGCTACGAGCAGTACTTC; CDR3: CASSFESGASYEQYF; J: TRBJ2-7; D: .; V: TRBV5-4; size: .
DNA: TGCAGCGTGGTACAGGGAGCGAACACTGAAGCTTTCTTT; CDR3: CSVVQGANTEAFF; J: TRBJ1-1; D: .; V: TRBV29-1; size: .
DNA: TGCGCCAGCAGCCTACTCTTCGGGGGCACCTACGAGCAGTACTTC; CDR3: CASSLLFGGTYEQYF; J: TRBJ2-7; D: .; V: TRBV4-3; size: once